A selection of T cell receptor beta chains follows, all from one sample in a study of shared clonotypes between healthy human individuals. Repertoires were generated with immunoSEQ multiplex PCR, while TCRdb's copy carries only in-frame clones and drops some. The sample carries approximately 1.5 million clones, approximately 98.5% recorded once. Sequenced input: naive CD4+ T cells sorted from blood. Every receptor here comes from a man aged 25-45 years in good health. CDR3s include the opening cysteine and the closing phenylalanine or tryptophan. Fields, in order: D gene, J gene, clone size, V gene, CDR3 DNA, CDR3 protein. A D gene is named only where the DNA matches it firmly. Some rows mark clone size as missing; the rest say once, few, many or name a class of expanded clone.

>NA|TRBJ2-5|once|TRBV25-1
TGTGCCTCAAGTGGATCTAGCCAAGAGACCCAGTACTTC
CASSGSSQETQYF
>TRBD2|TRBJ2-2|NA|TRBV9
TGTGCCAGCAGCATGACTAGCGGGAGGGCAACCGGGGAGCTGTTTTTT
CASSMTSGRATGELFF
>NA|TRBJ2-7|NA|TRBV29-1
TGCAGCATTTCCTCCGGGACACCCTCCTACGAGCAGTACTTC
CSISSGTPSYEQYF
>NA|TRBJ2-2|NA|TRBV11-2
TGTGCCAGCAGCTTAGACACAGCAGCCGGGGAGCTGTTTTTT
CASSLDTAAGELFF
>NA|TRBJ1-1|NA|TRBV25-1
TGTGCCAGCAACGACATGAACACTGAAGCTTTCTTT
CASNDMNTEAFF
>TRBD1|TRBJ1-5|NA|TRBV10-3
TGTGCCATCAGTGGGACAGGAGGAAATCAGCCCCAGCATTTT
CAISGTGGNQPQHF
>NA|TRBJ2-4|NA|TRBV2
TGTGCCAGCAGTGAAATCGGCAGCATTTGGGCCAAAAACATTCAGTACTTC
CASSEIGSIWAKNIQYF
>TRBD2|TRBJ2-5|NA|TRBV7-8
TGTGCCAGCAGCTTGCGGGAGGGGGAGACCCAGTACTTC
CASSLREGETQYF
>TRBD2|TRBJ2-2|once|TRBV7-2
TGTGCCAGCAGCATAACTAGCGGGAGCGTCACCGGGGAGCTGTTTTTT
CASSITSGSVTGELFF
>TRBD2|TRBJ2-2|NA|TRBV5-4
TGTGCCAGCAGCTTAGCGGGAGTTAACACCGGGGAGCTGTTTTTT
CASSLAGVNTGELFF
>TRBD2|TRBJ2-1|NA|TRBV9
TGTGCCAGCAGCGTAGCTCCGTCTAGCGGGAGTGGGAATAATGAGCAGTTCTTC
CASSVAPSSGSGNNEQFF
>TRBD2|TRBJ2-7|NA|TRBV5-1
TGCGCCAGCACCCGGGGAGGGACCGAGCCCTCCTACGAGCAGTACTTC
CASTRGGTEPSYEQYF
>NA|TRBJ1-2|NA|TRBV19
TGTGCCAGTATCCGGACACCGGCTAGCTATGGCTACACCTTC
CASIRTPASYGYTF
>NA|TRBJ1-1|NA|TRBV19
TGTGCCAGTAGTATACTTCTTGGTACGAGCACTGAAGCTTTCTTT
CASSILLGTSTEAFF
>TRBD2|TRBJ2-3|once|TRBV27
TGTGCCAGCAGCCCACCACCGGGACTAACGCAGTATTTT
CASSPPPGLTQYF
>NA|TRBJ2-7|NA|TRBV19
TGTGCCAGTAGTTTTGCAGGGGTTAATGTCTACGAGCAGTACTTC
CASSFAGVNVYEQYF
>TRBD2|TRBJ2-1|NA|TRBV18
TGTGCCAGCTCAACCTCTAGCGGGAGTTCAACCTACAATGAGCAGTTCTTC
CASSTSSGSSTYNEQFF
>NA|TRBJ1-1|NA|TRBV10-3
TGTGCCATCAGTGAGAGGGCAGTGGAGAACACTGAAGCTTTCTTT
CAISERAVENTEAFF
>NA|TRBJ2-7|NA|TRBV7-9
TGTGCCAGCAACAGGGAAACCTACGAGCAGTACTTC
CASNRETYEQYF
>TRBD2|TRBJ2-5|NA|TRBV30
TGTGCCTGGAGTCGAGGACTAGCGGGAAGAGAGACCCAGTACTTC
CAWSRGLAGRETQYF
>NA|TRBJ2-1|NA|TRBV9
TGTGCCAGCAGCGTAGTTTCGGGAGAGAGCGGGCAGTTCTTC
CASSVVSGESGQFF
>TRBD2|TRBJ2-5|NA|TRBV7-3
TGTGCCAGCAGCTTAGGGAGGGCCCAAGAGACCCAGTACTTC
CASSLGRAQETQYF
>TRBD2|TRBJ2-2|NA|TRBV5-1
TGCGCCAGCAGCTTGGTGGCGGGAGCAGGCGGGGAGCTGTTTTTT
CASSLVAGAGGELFF
>TRBD2|TRBJ2-1|NA|TRBV9
TGTGCCAGCAGCGTAGATGGCGGGAGGGCCAGTTTTGAGCAGTTCTTC
CASSVDGGRASFEQFF
>TRBD1|TRBJ2-6|NA|TRBV5-4
TGTGCCAGCAGCTCCGGACAGGGCAGCTCTGGGGCCAACGTCCTGACTTTC
CASSSGQGSSGANVLTF
>NA|TRBJ2-3|NA|TRBV7-2
TGTGCCAGCAGCTTAGCCTGGACAGATACGCAGTATTTT
CASSLAWTDTQYF
>NA|TRBJ2-3|NA|TRBV19
TGTGCCAGTAGTCGGGACCCTCGCGCAGATACGCAGTATTTT
CASSRDPRADTQYF
>NA|TRBJ1-1|NA|TRBV2
TGTGCCGGTCTCCAGGGCGTCGTAGCTTTCTTT
CAGLQGVVAFF